The 30 T cell receptor beta chains listed next were all sequenced from one sample in a study of human T cells and chemical hapten exposure. TCRdb fed the RACE reads into MiXCR, producing one record per CDR3 protein. The sample includes about 45,000 distinct CDR3 sequences, roughly 4.5% of them seen just once. Noted time point: healthy volunteer bleed at 2 weeks. Whole blood that had not been fractionated was the source of extracted total RNA. Sequencing was performed on whole blood. The receptor set was obtained from a human donor in good health. Some clones in this sample may be carry-over from other donors' samples.

This clonotype was seen a handful of times. The chain joins TRBV27 to TRBJ2-7; 8 bases are shared with TRBD2. The CDR3 has 14 amino acids. Germline-derived CDR1 and CDR2 are MNHEY and SMNVEV (reference sequence). J gave up 2 bases and V 3 bases, and 3 bases lay outside the gene matches. In DNA form, the CDR3 reads TGTGCCAGCAGTTTTCGGGGGGGGACCTACGAGCAGTACTTC. This translates into CASSFRGGTYEQYF.

This chain joins TRBV5-4 and TRBJ2-3; the D gene is possibly TRBD1 (6 bases). V was cut by 4 bases and J by 6 bases, with 21 bases left in between. This CDR3 is built from 16 residues. CDR1 is SGHNT and CDR2 is YYREEE in the germline V gene (reference sequence). The CDR3 protein is CASSKESTGRRDTQYF. The CDR3 nucleotides read TGTGCCAGCAGCAAAGAATCGACAGGTCGAAGGGATACGCAGTATTTT. The variable domain in full, completed from reference TRBV5-4 and TRBJ2-3, reads ETGVTQSPTHLIKTRGQQVTLRCSSQSGHNTVSWYQQALGQGPQFIFQYYREEENGRGNFPPRFSGLQFPNYSSELNVNALELDDSALYLCASSKESTGRRDTQYFGPGTRLTVL.

This clonotype was picked up many times. The CDR3 nucleotides read TGTGCCAGCAGTTTACAGGGTTGGGACTCTACGCAGTATTTT. Protein product: CASSLQGWDSTQYF. The rearrangement joins TRBV12-3 or TRBV12-4 to TRBJ2-3, with D possibly being TRBD2 (6 bases). This CDR3 comprises 14 residues. V gave up 2 bases and J gave up 8 bases, with 14 bases separating them.

This clonotype was recorded a few times. This chain joins TRBV6-6 and TRBJ1-2; D remains unclear. Germline assignment: CDR1 MNHNY and CDR2 SVGAGI (reference sequence). V lost 1 base and J 7 bases, leaving 10 bases between the germline ends. This CDR3 has 13 amino acids. The CDR3 sequence: CASSYFPSFGYTF. The CDR3 coding sequence is TGTGCCAGCAGTTACTTCCCCAGTTTTGGCTACACCTTC.

The table lists this clonotype with many counts. The chain carries TRBV4-1 and TRBJ1-3; TRBD1 might be the D (6 bases). V shed 0 bases and J shed 1 base, with 10 bases lying between them. This CDR3 comprises 16 residues. The germline V gene has CDR1 MGHRA and CDR2 YSYEKL. CDR3 residues: CASSQDWGLSGNTIYF. The CDR3 DNA follows: TGCGCCAGCAGCCAAGATTGGGGGCTGTCTGGAAACACCATATATTTT.

This clonotype came up a few times. J is TRBJ2-3 and V is TRBV7-8; TRBD2 aligns across 11 bases. The J segment lost 4 bases and the V segment lost 5 bases, leaving 8 bases of the junction unmatched. CDR1 is SGHVS, CDR2 FQNEAQ, per germline. This CDR3 contains 16 residues. This CDR3 reads CASSPVTSGDPDTQYF. The DNA for the CDR3 is TGTGCCAGCAGCCCGGTGACTAGCGGGGACCCAGATACGCAGTATTTT.

This clonotype was counted many times. The genes are TRBV5-1 and TRBJ1-2, with a weak D call TRBD1 (5 bases). CDR1 SGHRS and CDR2 YFSETQ come from the germline V gene. Deletions cut 0 bases from V and 8 bases from J, with 17 bases between. The CDR3 has 15 amino acids. DNA of the CDR3: TGCGCCAGCAGCTTGGCATACGGACAAGAGACCGGCTACACCTTC. Its protein is CASSLAYGQETGYTF. Complete variable domain (other parts from reference TRBV5-1 and TRBJ1-2): KAGVTQTPRYLIKTRGQQVTLSCSPISGHRSVSWYQQTPGQGLQFLFEYFSETQRNKGNFPGRFSGRQFSNSRSEMNVSTLELGDSALYLCASSLAYGQETGYTFGSGTRLTVV.

This clonotype showed up many times. The J gene is TRBJ1-5, the V gene TRBV3-1; D perhaps matches TRBD1 (5 bases). CDR1 LGHDT and CDR2 YNNKEL come from the germline V gene (reference sequence). The germline V and J ends were trimmed by 0 bases and 6 bases, with 12 bases remaining between them. The CDR3 runs to 15 residues. DNA for the CDR3: TGTGCCAGCAGCCAAGACGCAGGGTCAAGTCAGCCCCAGCATTTT. It translates to CASSQDAGSSQPQHF.

This clonotype was seen many times. The chain recombines TRBV14 with TRBJ2-3; D possibly corresponds to TRBD2 (5 bases). CDR3 length: 17 residues. V was clipped by 0 bases and J by 1 base, with 14 bases between them. Looked up from germline, CDR1 is SGHDN and CDR2 is FVKESK. CDR3 bases: TGTGCCAGCAGCCAAGATCTGACGGGGTTTGGCACAGATACGCAGTATTTT. As protein: CASSQDLTGFGTDTQYF.

This clonotype was counted many times. The chain employs TRBV9 and TRBJ2-7; a weak D match, TRBD2 (6 bases). The CDR3 length is 17 residues. CDR1 is SGDLS and CDR2 is YYNGEE in the germline V gene. Trimming stripped 0 bases from V and 7 bases from J, with 23 bases between. For the CDR3, the DNA is TGTGCCAGCAGCGTAGGGGGGGTGGGCAGAGCGGAGAGGGAGCAGTACTTC. Translation gives CASSVGGVGRAEREQYF.

This clonotype was seen repeatedly, ten times or more. The chain links TRBV7-3 to TRBJ1-2, with 7 bases matching TRBD1. Losses at the gene ends were 0 bases for V and 4 bases for J; bases not matched to a gene: 11. The CDR3 has 17 residues. Germline CDR1 and CDR2: SGHTA and FQGTGA. In nucleotides, the CDR3 is TGTGCCAGCAGCTTAACCCCGAAACAGGGGCTGGCCTATGGCTACACCTTC. Protein: CASSLTPKQGLAYGYTF.

J is TRBJ1-1 and V is TRBV24-1, with unresolved D. The CDR3 spans 13 residues. The germline gives CDR1 KGHDR, CDR2 SFDVKD. Trimming took off 3 bases at V and 5 bases at J, with 9 bases between the two ends. The CDR3 protein is CATSDPVGTEAFF. DNA for the CDR3: TGTGCCACCAGTGATCCGGTGGGGACTGAAGCTTTCTTT.

This clonotype showed up many times. The CDR3 region is CASSYSGVADTQYF. The CDR3 DNA reads TGTGCCAGCAGTTACTCTGGGGTAGCGGATACGCAGTATTTT. The rearrangement links TRBV6-6 to TRBJ2-3; weak D call: TRBD2 (5 bases). There are 14 residues in the CDR3. V was trimmed by 0 bases and J by 6 bases, leaving 10 bases between them. Per the germline V gene, CDR1 is MNHNY and CDR2 is SVGAGI (reference sequence).

This clonotype has a handful of counts. Germline and junction disagree at one end, which may indicate a read error. CDR3 sequence (DNA): TGTGCCAGCAGGTACTCGGGAGGGCCCGGCTCCTACGAGCAGTACTTC. The encoded protein is CASRYSGGPGSYEQYF. The rearrangement uses TRBV6-6 and TRBJ2-7; TRBD2 agrees at 8 bases. The CDR3 runs to 16 residues. The germline V gene encodes CDR1 MNHNY and CDR2 SVGAGI (reference sequence).

The rearrangement links TRBV2 to TRBJ2-1; D is ambiguous. From germline, CDR1 is SNHLY and CDR2 FYNNEI. CDR3 size: 13 residues. Trimming left V 4 bases short and J 10 bases short, with 14 bases between. CDR3: CASSASVVLEQFF. CDR3 coding DNA: TGTGCCAGCAGTGCCAGCGTTGTTCTCGAGCAGTTCTTC.

This clonotype was seen a few times. V is TRBV18 and J is TRBJ1-1; no clear D. Germline V gene lookup returns CDR1 KGHSH and CDR2 LQKENI. This CDR3 spans 14 amino acids. Trimming took off 0 bases at V and 3 bases at J, with 8 bases between the two ends. CDR3 coding DNA: TGTGCCAGCTCACCACCGGGGTGGGACACTGAAGCTTTCTTT. Translating it yields CASSPPGWDTEAFF.

This clonotype was observed many times. The V call is TRBV7-3, the J call TRBJ2-1; TRBD2 matches at 8 bases. Per germline, CDR1 SGHTA and CDR2 FQGTGA. CDR3 length: 16 residues. V lost 1 base to trimming and J lost 0 bases; unmatched junction nucleotides: 2. The CDR3 protein is CASSLNGRVSYNEQFF. CDR3 sequence (DNA): TGTGCCAGCAGCTTAAACGGGAGGGTCTCCTACAATGAGCAGTTCTTC.

This clonotype was detected many times. The genes are TRBV27 and TRBJ2-7; 8 nucleotides match TRBD2. This CDR3 contains 14 residues. Looked up from germline, CDR1 is MNHEY and CDR2 is SMNVEV (reference sequence). The ends lost 8 bases at V and 4 bases at J; junction bases unmatched: 10. CDR3 DNA sequence: TGTGCCAGCTCGCAGAGCGGGAGTAGGTACGAGCAGTACTTC. Translated, it gives CASSQSGSRYEQYF.

There are many counts of this clonotype. V usage is TRBV24-1 and J usage is TRBJ1-1, with D possibly being TRBD1 (5 bases). Germline CDR1 reads KGHDR; CDR2 reads SFDVKD. The CDR3 consists of 13 residues. V lost 6 bases to trimming and J lost 0 bases, with 7 bases between them. The CDR3 loop reads CATSRGLNTEAFF. The CDR3, as DNA: TGTGCCACCAGTAGGGGCTTGAACACTGAAGCTTTCTTT.

This clonotype was seen a handful of times. V usage is TRBV12-3 or TRBV12-4 and J usage is TRBJ1-1; TRBD1 is a possible D gene (5 bases). This CDR3 spans 16 amino acids. V lost 1 base and J lost 1, with 13 bases in between. The CDR3 sequence: CASSLVQGPKNTEAFF. The CDR3 DNA is TGTGCCAGCAGTTTAGTCCAGGGACCCAAGAACACTGAAGCTTTCTTT.

About this clonotype: This may stem from a read error, because a much larger clone lies one nucleotide away. The gene calls are TRBV30 and TRBJ2-7, with D unclear. Germline CDR1 is GTSNPN and CDR2 is SVGIG (reference sequence). V was trimmed by 5 bases and J by 1 base, leaving 6 bases between them. This CDR3 is built from 11 residues. The CDR3 DNA follows: TGTGCCTGGGCACAGTCCTACGAGCAGTACTTC. Encoded protein: CAWAQSYEQYF.

This clonotype was seen many times. The J gene is TRBJ2-7, the V gene TRBV5-6; D perhaps matches TRBD1 (6 bases). V lost 1 base to trimming and J lost 3 bases, with 14 bases between them. Germline V gene lookup returns CDR1 SGHDT and CDR2 YYEEEE. The CDR3 length is 15 residues. The CDR3 DNA follows: TGTGCCAGCAGCTTGTGGGGACACGGACGCTACGAGCAGTACTTC. Translated: CASSLWGHGRYEQYF.

This clonotype was seen a few times. CDR3 nucleotides: TGTGCCAGCAGCCAAGATTTTCGGGGGGCTAGTACTGAAGCTTTCTTT. It translates to CASSQDFRGASTEAFF. The gene calls are TRBV3-1 and TRBJ1-1, with a possible D match to TRBD1 (6 bases). From germline, CDR1 is LGHDT and CDR2 YNNKEL (reference sequence). Trimming took off 0 bases at V and 5 bases at J, with 16 bases between the two ends. The CDR3 has 16 amino acids.

This clonotype was counted ten times or more. The V and J genes are TRBV30 and TRBJ2-7, with TRBD2 matching 12 bases. CDR3 size: 15 residues. Trimming took 2 bases from V and 7 from J; bases not matched to a gene: 9. The V gene's germline CDR1 is GTSNPN and CDR2 SVGIG (reference sequence). The CDR3 is CAWSFLAGGPGEQYF. The CDR3 bases are TGTGCCTGGAGTTTCCTAGCGGGAGGGCCTGGAGAGCAGTACTTC.

This clonotype has more than one count but fewer than ten. In nucleotides, the CDR3 is TGTGCCAGCAGTCAGGACAGGGTCTATGGCTACACCTTC. It yields the protein CASSQDRVYGYTF. The rearrangement uses TRBV6-5 and TRBJ1-2, with 8 bases matching TRBD1. The CDR3 is made up of 13 amino acids. The trim removed 5 bases at V and 4 bases at J, leaving 3 bases unmatched. CDR1 and CDR2 from the germline V gene are MNHEY and SVGAGI.

There are many counts of this clonotype. This rearrangement joins TRBV28 to TRBJ2-3; 8 positions agree with TRBD2. Unmatched junction bases numbered 3, after V lost 4 bases and J lost 0 bases. CDR1 is MDHEN, CDR2 SYDVKM, per germline. The CDR3 consists of 15 residues. CDR3 nucleotides: TGTGCCAGCAGTTGGCGGGGGGCTAGCACAGATACGCAGTATTTT. Translation: CASSWRGASTDTQYF.

The V call is TRBV6-5, the J call TRBJ2-2; 8 bases line up with TRBD1. CDR1 MNHEY and CDR2 SVGAGI come from the germline V gene. The CDR3 totals 13 residues. V was clipped by 5 bases and J by 6 bases; unmatched bases: 2. This CDR3 reads CASSGTGPGELFF. The DNA for the CDR3 is TGTGCCAGCAGTGGGACAGGTCCCGGGGAGCTGTTTTTT.

In this sample, this clonotype turned up many times. The rearrangement joins TRBV27 to TRBJ2-6; D possibly corresponds to TRBD1 (5 bases). CDR1 and CDR2 (germline): MNHEY, SMNVEV (reference sequence). V was pared by 6 bases and J by 2 bases, with 11 bases between. CDR3 length: 15 residues. The CDR3 is CASRAGNTGANVLTF. The CDR3 DNA sequence: TGTGCCAGCAGGGCAGGGAATACTGGGGCCAACGTCCTGACTTTC.

At least ten counts were recorded for this clonotype. The chain links TRBV6-6 to TRBJ2-1; D gene ambiguous. Trimming took 3 bases from V and 9 from J, leaving 18 bases between them. The germline gives CDR1 MNHNY, CDR2 SVGAGI (reference sequence). CDR3 length: 15 amino acids. The CDR3 is CASSYFTPISTEQFF. Here the CDR3 DNA reads TGTGCCAGCAGTTATTTCACCCCTATTAGCACTGAGCAGTTCTTC.

This clonotype was picked up a small number of times. The chain carries TRBV6-1 and TRBJ1-1; D unresolved. CDR3 length equals 13 residues. The V and J ends lost 1 base and 8 bases respectively, with 11 bases between them. Germline V CDR1 and CDR2: MNHNS, SASEGT. The CDR3 region has the DNA TGTGCCAGCAGTGAAGGGGAATGGTGGGAAGCTTTCTTT. It yields the protein CASSEGEWWEAFF.